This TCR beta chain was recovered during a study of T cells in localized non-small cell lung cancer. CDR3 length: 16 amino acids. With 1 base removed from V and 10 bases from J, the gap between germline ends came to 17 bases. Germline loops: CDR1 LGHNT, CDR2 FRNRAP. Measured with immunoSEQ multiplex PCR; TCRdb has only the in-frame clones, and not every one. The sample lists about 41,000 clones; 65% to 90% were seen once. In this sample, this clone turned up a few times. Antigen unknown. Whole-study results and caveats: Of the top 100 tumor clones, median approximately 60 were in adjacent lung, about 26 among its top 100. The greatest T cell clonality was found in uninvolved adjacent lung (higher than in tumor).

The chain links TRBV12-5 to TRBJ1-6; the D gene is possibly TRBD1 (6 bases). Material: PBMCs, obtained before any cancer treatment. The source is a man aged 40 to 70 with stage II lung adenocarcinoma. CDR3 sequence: CASGLEQGQIGSPLHF. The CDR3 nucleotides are TGTGCTAGTGGTTTGGAACAGGGACAAATTGGATCACCCCTCCACTTT.